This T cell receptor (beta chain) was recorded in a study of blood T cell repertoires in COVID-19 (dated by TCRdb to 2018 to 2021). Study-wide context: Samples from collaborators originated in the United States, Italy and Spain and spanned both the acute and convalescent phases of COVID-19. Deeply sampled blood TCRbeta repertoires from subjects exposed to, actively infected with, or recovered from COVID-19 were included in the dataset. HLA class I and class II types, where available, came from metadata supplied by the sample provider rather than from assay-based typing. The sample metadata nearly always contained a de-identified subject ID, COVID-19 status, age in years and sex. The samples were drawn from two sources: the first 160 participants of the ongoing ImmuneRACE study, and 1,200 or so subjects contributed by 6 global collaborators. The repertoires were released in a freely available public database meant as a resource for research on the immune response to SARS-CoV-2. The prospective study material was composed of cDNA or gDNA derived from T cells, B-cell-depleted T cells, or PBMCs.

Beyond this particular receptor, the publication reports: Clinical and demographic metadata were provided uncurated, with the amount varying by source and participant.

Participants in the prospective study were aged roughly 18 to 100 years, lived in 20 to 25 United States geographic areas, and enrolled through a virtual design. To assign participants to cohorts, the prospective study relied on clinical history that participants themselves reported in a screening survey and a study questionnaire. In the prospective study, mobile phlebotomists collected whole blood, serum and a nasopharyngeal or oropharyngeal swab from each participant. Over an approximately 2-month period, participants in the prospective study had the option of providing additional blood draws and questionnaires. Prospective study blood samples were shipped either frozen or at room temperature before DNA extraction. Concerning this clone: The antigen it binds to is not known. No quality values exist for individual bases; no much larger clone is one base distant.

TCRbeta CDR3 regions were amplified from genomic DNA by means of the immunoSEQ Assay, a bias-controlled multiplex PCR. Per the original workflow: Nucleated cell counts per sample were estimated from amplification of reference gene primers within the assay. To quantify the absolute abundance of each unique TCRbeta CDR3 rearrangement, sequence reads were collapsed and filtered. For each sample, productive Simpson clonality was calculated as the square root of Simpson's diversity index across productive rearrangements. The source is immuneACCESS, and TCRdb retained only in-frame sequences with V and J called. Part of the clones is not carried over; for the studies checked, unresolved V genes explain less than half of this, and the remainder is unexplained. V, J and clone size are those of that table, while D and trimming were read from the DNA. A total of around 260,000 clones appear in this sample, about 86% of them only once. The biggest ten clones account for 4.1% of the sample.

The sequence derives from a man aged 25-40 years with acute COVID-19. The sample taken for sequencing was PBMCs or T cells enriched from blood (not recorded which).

The sequence in DNA is TGTGCCAGTAGTATCGGGGTGATAGCGAACACCGGGGAGCTGTTTTTT. It is translated as CASSIGVIANTGELFF. The sequence joins TRBV19 to TRBJ2-2, with a weak D call of TRBD2 (5 bases match). According to the germline V gene (reference sequence), CDR1 reads LNHDA and CDR2 reads SQIVND. The germline ends are 11 bases apart after V is trimmed by 3 bases and J by 0 bases. CDR3 length: 16 amino acids, cysteine to phenylalanine. Left in the record is the CDR3 DNA by itself, 48 bases read in frame from the first base. Supplemented by the reference TRBV19 and TRBJ2-2 proteins around the CDR3, the complete variable domain is DGGITQSPKYLFRKEGQNVTLSCEQNLNHDAMYWYRQDPGQGLRLIYYSQIVNDFQKGDIAEGYSVSREKKESFPLTVTSAQKNPTAFYLCASSIGVIANTGELFFGEGSRLTVL.